Sequencing of this T cell receptor beta chain was carried out in a study of blood T cell repertoires in COVID-19. Study-wide context: Acute and convalescent COVID-19 specimens originated in the United States, Italy and Spain. The cDNA or gDNA used as material had been derived from T cells, B-cell-depleted T cells, or PBMCs.

In the authors' workflow: Nucleated cell number was recorded as an estimate derived from reference gene primer amplification. The data were produced by immunoSEQ multiplex PCR, yet TCRdb's version contains in-frame clones alone and is incomplete. The V and J calls and the clone size are those of that table, but D and trimming were determined from the DNA. The table records nearly 40,000 clones, around four fifths of them present only once. With 5 bases removed from V and 3 bases from J, the gap between germline ends came to 16 bases. This CDR3 spans 15 amino acids. The V gene's germline CDR1 is SGHVS and CDR2 FNYEAQ.

The TCR comes from a man aged 50 or older with active or convalescent COVID-19. The sequencing input was peripheral blood. This chain joins TRBV7-6 and TRBJ1-1, with D perhaps TRBD1 (6 bases). The CDR3 coding sequence is TGTGCCAGCAGCCCCGGAGGATCAGGGGACACTGAAGCTTTCTTT. Its translation is CASSPGGSGDTEAFF.